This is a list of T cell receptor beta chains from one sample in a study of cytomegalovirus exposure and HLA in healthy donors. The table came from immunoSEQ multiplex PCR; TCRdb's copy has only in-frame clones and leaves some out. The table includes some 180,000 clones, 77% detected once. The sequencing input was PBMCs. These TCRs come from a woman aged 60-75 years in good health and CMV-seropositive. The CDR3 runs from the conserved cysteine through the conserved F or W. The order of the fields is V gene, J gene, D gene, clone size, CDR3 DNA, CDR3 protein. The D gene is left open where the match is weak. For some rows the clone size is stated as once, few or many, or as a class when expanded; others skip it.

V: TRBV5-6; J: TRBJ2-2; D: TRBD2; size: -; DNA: TGTGCCAGCAGCTTGCTGACTAGCGGGGGGATGGCCGGGGAGCTGTTTTTT; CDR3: CASSLLTSGGMAGELFF
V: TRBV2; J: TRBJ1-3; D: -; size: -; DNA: TGTGCCAGCAGTCGACAGTATGGAAACACCATATATTTT; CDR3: CASSRQYGNTIYF
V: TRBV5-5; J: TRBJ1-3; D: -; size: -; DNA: TGTGCCAGCAGCTTCGGGGTAGGGAGCTCTGGAAACACCATATATTTT; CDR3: CASSFGVGSSGNTIYF
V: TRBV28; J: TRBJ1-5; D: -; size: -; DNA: TGTGCCAGCACCGATGATCGGGGTGGCAATCAGCCCCAGCATTTT; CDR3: CASTDDRGGNQPQHF
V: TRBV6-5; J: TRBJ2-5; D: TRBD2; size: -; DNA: TGTGCCAGCAGGCCCGGACTAGCGGAGACCCAGTACTTC; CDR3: CASRPGLAETQYF
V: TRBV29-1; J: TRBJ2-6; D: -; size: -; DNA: TGCAGCGTTGAAGACGGACTGACACGGGTCCTGACTTTC; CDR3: CSVEDGLTRVLTF
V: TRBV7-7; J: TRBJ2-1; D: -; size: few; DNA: TGTGCTAGCGCTCGAGCGGTCACCTACAATGAGCAGTTCTTC; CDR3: CASARAVTYNEQFF
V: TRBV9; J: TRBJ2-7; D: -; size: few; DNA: TGTGCCAGCAGCGTAGAAGGGGGGGCCTACGAGCAGTACTTC; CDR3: CASSVEGGAYEQYF
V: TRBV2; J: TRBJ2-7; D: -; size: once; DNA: TGTGCCAGCAGGGGGGCTAACGCGGGAGAGTACTTC; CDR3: CASRGANAGEYF
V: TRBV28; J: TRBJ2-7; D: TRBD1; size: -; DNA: TGTGCCAGCTTCAGGACAGGGGGCTCCTACGAGCAGTACTTC; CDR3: CASFRTGGSYEQYF
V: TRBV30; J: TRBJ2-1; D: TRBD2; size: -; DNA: TGTGCCTGGAGGGCGCGGGGGGGCCCATATGAGCAGTTCTTC; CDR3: CAWRARGGPYEQFF
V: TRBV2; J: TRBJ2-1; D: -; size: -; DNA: TGTGCCAGCATATTAGACAGCCACAAGGAGCAGTTCTTC; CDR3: CASILDSHKEQFF
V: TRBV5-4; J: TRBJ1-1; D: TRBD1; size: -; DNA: TGTGCCAGCAGCTATGACAGGGCGGGAACTGAAGCTTTCTTT; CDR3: CASSYDRAGTEAFF
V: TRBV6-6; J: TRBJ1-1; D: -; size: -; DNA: TGTGCCAGCAGTTACTTCCAGGGGAGTGTAGGCACTGAAGCTTTCTTT; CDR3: CASSYFQGSVGTEAFF
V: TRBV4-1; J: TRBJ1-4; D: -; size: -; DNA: TGCGCCAGCAGTCTGCGAACAGCAACTAATGAAAAACTGTTTTTT; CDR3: CASSLRTATNEKLFF
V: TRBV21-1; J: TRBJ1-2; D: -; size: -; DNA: TGTGCCAGCAGCAAACCAGGAAACAGGGTAGTCTATGGCTACACCTTC; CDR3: CASSKPGNRVVYGYTF
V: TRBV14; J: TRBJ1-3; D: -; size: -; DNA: TGTGCCAGCAGCCAAGACTCTACAGGGTACGGAAACACCATATATTTT; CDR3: CASSQDSTGYGNTIYF
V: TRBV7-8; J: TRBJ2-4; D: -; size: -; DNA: TGTGCCAGCAGCTTAGCCCTAATGTTGGTTGGGAGCATTCAGTACTTC; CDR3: CASSLALMLVGSIQYF
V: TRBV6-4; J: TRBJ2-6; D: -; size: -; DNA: TGTGCCAGCAGTGACATGGCCGCTGGGGCCAACGGCCTGACTTTC; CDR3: CASSDMAAGANGLTF
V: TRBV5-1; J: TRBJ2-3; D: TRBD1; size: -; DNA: TGCGCCAGCAGCTTACAGGGGACAGATACGCAGTATTTT; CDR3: CASSLQGTDTQYF
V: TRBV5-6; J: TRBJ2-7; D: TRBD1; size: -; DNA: TGTGCCAGCAGCTCGGACAGGGGTAAGGGGTACGAGCAGTACTTC; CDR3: CASSSDRGKGYEQYF
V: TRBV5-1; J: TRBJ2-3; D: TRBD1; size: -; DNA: TGCGCCAGCAGCTTGGAGGGACAGGTCACAGATACGCAGTATTTT; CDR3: CASSLEGQVTDTQYF
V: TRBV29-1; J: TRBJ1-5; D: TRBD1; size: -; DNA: TGCAGCGCCCAACAGGGGATTGGCAATCAGCCCCAGCATTTT; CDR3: CSAQQGIGNQPQHF
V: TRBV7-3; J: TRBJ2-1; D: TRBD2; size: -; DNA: TGTGCCAGCAGCTTAATGGGCGGGAGGGACAATGAGCAGTTCTTC; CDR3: CASSLMGGRDNEQFF
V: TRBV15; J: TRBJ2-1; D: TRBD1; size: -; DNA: TGTGCCACCAGCACGTCTAAACAGGGGCTTCACAATGAGCAGTTCTTC; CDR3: CATSTSKQGLHNEQFF
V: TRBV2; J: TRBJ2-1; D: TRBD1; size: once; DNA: TGTGCCAGCAGGCCTCCCCGGGACCCCAGGGGGCATGAGCAGTTCTTC; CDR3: CASRPPRDPRGHEQFF
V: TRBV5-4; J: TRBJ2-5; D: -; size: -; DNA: TGTGCCAGCAGCCTACAAAAAGCGGGTGGGACCCAGTACTTC; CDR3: CASSLQKAGGTQYF
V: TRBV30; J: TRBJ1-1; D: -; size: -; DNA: TGTGCCTGGAGCCGCCCCGGGGTGCAAGCTTTCTTT; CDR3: CAWSRPGVQAFF
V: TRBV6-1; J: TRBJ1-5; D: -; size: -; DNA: TGTGCCAGCAGTCGAGACAGATTTAATCAGCCCCAGCATTTT; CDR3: CASSRDRFNQPQHF
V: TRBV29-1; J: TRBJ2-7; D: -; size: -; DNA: TGCAGCGTTGCGGACAGTCCCTACGAGCAGTACTTC; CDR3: CSVADSPYEQYF
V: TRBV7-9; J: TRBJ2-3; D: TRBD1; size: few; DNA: TGTGCCAGCAGCTTGCTGGGGACAGGGGAGTCGGATACGCAGTATTTT; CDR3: CASSLLGTGESDTQYF
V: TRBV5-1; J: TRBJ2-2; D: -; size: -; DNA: TGCGCCAGCAGAAAGGACAGCCCGGCCGGGGAGCTGTTTTTT; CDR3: CASRKDSPAGELFF
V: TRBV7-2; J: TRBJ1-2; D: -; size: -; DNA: TGTGCCAGCAGCTTCCAGGATAACTATGGCTACACCTTC; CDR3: CASSFQDNYGYTF
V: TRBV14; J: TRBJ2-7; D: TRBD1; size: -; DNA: TGTGCCAGCAGCCCAGGACAGGGCGTTTACGAGCAGTACTTC; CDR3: CASSPGQGVYEQYF
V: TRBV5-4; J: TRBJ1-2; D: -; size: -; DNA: TGTGCCAGCAGCTTGGAAGGGAGAGGCTACACCTTC; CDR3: CASSLEGRGYTF
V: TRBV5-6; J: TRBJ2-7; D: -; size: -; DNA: TGTGCCAGCAGCGACAACGCCTACGAGCAGTACTTC; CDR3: CASSDNAYEQYF
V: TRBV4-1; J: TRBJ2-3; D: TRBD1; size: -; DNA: TGCGCCAGCAGCCCCGGGACAGGGGGAGCCGACTTCTCAGATACGCAGTATTTT; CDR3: CASSPGTGGADFSDTQYF
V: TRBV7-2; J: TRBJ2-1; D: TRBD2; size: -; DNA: TGTGCCAGCAGCCCAGCGGGGGCCGGCAAAGTTGAGCAGTTCTTC; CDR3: CASSPAGAGKVEQFF
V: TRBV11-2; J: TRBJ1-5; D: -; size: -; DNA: TGTGCCAGCAGCCCGGGGTTAAATCAGCCCCAGCATTTT; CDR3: CASSPGLNQPQHF
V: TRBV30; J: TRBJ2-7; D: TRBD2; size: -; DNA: TGTGCCTGGTCCCTCTGGACAGCGAGGACTAGCGGGAGGGTGGAGCAGTACTTC; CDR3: CAWSLWTARTSGRVEQYF
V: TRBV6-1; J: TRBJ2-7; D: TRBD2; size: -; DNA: TGTGCCAGCAGTACCGTAGCGGGAGAGTCAGCCGAGCAGTACTTC; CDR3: CASSTVAGESAEQYF
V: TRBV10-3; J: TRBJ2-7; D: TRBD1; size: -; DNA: TGTGCCATCAGTGGGGAGGACAGGGCGGGCTCCTACGAGCAGTACTTC; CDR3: CAISGEDRAGSYEQYF
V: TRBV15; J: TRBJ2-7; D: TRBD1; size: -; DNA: TGTGCCACCAGCAGAGGGGACAGACCCTCCGAGCAGTACTTC; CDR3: CATSRGDRPSEQYF
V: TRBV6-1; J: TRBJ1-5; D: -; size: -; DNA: TGTGCCAGCGTGGGCCCCAACAGGGTACAGCAGCCCCAGCATTTT; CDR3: CASVGPNRVQQPQHF
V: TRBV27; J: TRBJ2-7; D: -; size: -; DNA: TGTGCCAGCAGTTCCGGGACATTCCCCTACGAGCAGTACTTC; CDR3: CASSSGTFPYEQYF
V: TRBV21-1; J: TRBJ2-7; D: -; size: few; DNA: TGTGCCAGCAGCACGCGGCGGCCTGCCTACGAGCAGTACTTC; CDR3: CASSTRRPAYEQYF
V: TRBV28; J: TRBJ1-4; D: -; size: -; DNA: TGTGCCAGCAGTTTATACGTCTCGGGTGAAAAACTGTTTTTT; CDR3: CASSLYVSGEKLFF
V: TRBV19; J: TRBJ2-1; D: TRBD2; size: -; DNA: TGTGCCAGTAGAGATTCTAGCGGGAGTTTCAGCGAGCAGTTCTTC; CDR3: CASRDSSGSFSEQFF
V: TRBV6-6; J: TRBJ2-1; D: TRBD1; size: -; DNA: TGTGCCAGCAGTTCTGGACAGGGGGTCTACAATGAGCAGTTCTTC; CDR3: CASSSGQGVYNEQFF
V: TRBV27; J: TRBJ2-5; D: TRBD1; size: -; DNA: TGTGCCAGCAGTTTAAAGTCGTACAGGGGGCGCCCGGAGACCCAGTACTTC; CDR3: CASSLKSYRGRPETQYF
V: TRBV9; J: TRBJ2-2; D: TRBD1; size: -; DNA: TGTGCCAGCAGCGAGCGGACAGGAACGAACACCGGGGAGCTGTTTTTT; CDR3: CASSERTGTNTGELFF